This entry describes one TCR beta chain. The entry originates in a study of shared clonotypes between healthy human individuals. Sequenced by immunoSEQ multiplex PCR; TCRdb stores in-frame clones only, minus some. The sample lists some 2,400,000 clones, around 95% occurring once. The receptor was isolated from a man between 18 and 35 years old in good health. What was sequenced was naive CD4+ T cells sorted from blood. Subset meaning: CD45RA+ positively selected.

In DNA form, the CDR3 reads TGTGCCAGCAGTCCGATGGATAGGGGGCCCTTGGACCCTGAAGCTTTCTTT. Its translation is CASSPMDRGPLDPEAFF. V gene TRBV9 combines with J gene TRBJ1-1; 7 bases agree with TRBD1. J gave up 6 bases and V 5 bases, and 19 bases lay outside the gene matches. The germline V gene has CDR1 SGDLS and CDR2 YYNGEE. The CDR3 spans 17 residues.